Listed below are T cell receptor beta chains from one sample, sequenced in a study of blood T cell repertoires in COVID-19. Generated by immunoSEQ multiplex PCR, the TCRdb table keeps only in-frame clones and is missing some. Of approximately 110,000 clones in the sample, around 76% were seen once. The specimen was peripheral blood. The receptors shown here come from a man older than 75 with COVID-19, enrolled during active disease. Each CDR3 is given with its conserved first and last residue. The D gene is left open where the match is weak. Clone sizes are given selectively: once, few, many, or a class where the clone is expanded.

TRBV29-1	NA	TRBJ2-3	TRBD2	CSSRGLAGADTQYF	TGCAGCTCCCGCGGACTAGCGGGAGCAGATACGCAGTATTTT
TRBV3-1/TRBV3-2	NA	TRBJ1-5	NA	CASSQWTADQPQHF	TGTGCCAGCAGCCAATGGACAGCAGATCAGCCCCAGCATTTT
TRBV3-1/TRBV3-2	NA	TRBJ2-7	NA	CASSLYSYEQYF	TGTGCCAGCAGCCTCTACTCCTACGAGCAGTACTTC
TRBV28	few	TRBJ2-7	NA	CASRRSTSEQYF	TGTGCCAGCAGGCGATCGACTAGCGAGCAGTACTTC
TRBV27	once	TRBJ2-6	TRBD2	CASSLWASLAGPSGANVLTF	TGTGCCAGCAGTTTATGGGCTAGCCTAGCGGGTCCCTCTGGGGCCAACGTCCTGACTTTC
TRBV5-1	NA	TRBJ1-4	NA	CASSPQAATNEKLFF	TGCGCCAGCAGCCCCCAGGCCGCAACTAATGAAAAACTGTTTTTT
TRBV18	NA	TRBJ2-7	TRBD1	CASSPSGTESEQYF	TGTGCCAGCTCACCATCCGGGACAGAGAGCGAGCAGTACTTC
TRBV28	NA	TRBJ2-3	TRBD2	CASSSGLAGALQQYF	TGTGCCAGCAGTTCGGGACTAGCGGGGGCCCTTCAGCAGTATTTT
TRBV12-3/TRBV12-4	NA	TRBJ2-4	NA	CASSPGLGVQYF	TGTGCCAGCAGTCCGGGCCTCGGGGTTCAGTACTTC
TRBV5-1	NA	TRBJ2-5	TRBD1	CASSDGTGVRGETQYF	TGCGCCAGCAGCGACGGGACAGGGGTGAGAGGGGAGACCCAGTACTTC
TRBV5-4	NA	TRBJ2-1	TRBD2	CASSLNAGGPWDEQFF	TGTGCCAGCAGCTTGAACGCGGGAGGGCCGTGGGATGAGCAGTTCTTC
TRBV7-2	NA	TRBJ2-2	TRBD2	CASSFGQGLAGGNTGELFF	TGTGCCAGCAGCTTCGGTCAGGGGCTAGCGGGAGGCAACACCGGGGAGCTGTTTTTT
TRBV6-1	NA	TRBJ2-1	NA	CASSDDLRPGNEQFF	TGTGCCAGCAGTGATGACTTGAGGCCTGGCAATGAGCAGTTCTTC
TRBV5-1	few	TRBJ2-3	NA	CASSPTSETGDTQYF	TGCGCCAGCAGCCCAACCTCGGAGACAGGAGATACGCAGTATTTT
TRBV3-1/TRBV3-2	NA	TRBJ1-6	NA	CASSQQTGINSPLHF	TGTGCCAGCAGCCAACAAACAGGGATCAATTCACCCCTCCACTTT
TRBV6-5	once	TRBJ2-2	NA	CASSYGQGNTGELFF	TGTGCCAGCAGTTATGGGCAGGGGAACACCGGGGAGCTGTTTTTT
TRBV28	once	TRBJ2-3	TRBD2	CASSLWSKAGESTDTQYF	TGTGCCAGCAGTTTATGGAGTAAGGCGGGAGAAAGTACAGATACGCAGTATTTT
TRBV4-1	NA	TRBJ1-4	TRBD1	CASSQGTGDEKLFF	TGCGCCAGCAGCCAAGGGACAGGGGACGAAAAACTGTTTTTT
TRBV4-1	once	TRBJ2-3	TRBD2	CASSQGSGAGSTDTQYF	TGCGCCAGCAGCCAAGGGTCGGGAGCGGGGAGCACAGATACGCAGTATTTT
TRBV5-4	NA	TRBJ1-2	TRBD1	CASSPLVGQGHGYTF	TGTGCCAGCAGCCCATTAGTCGGACAGGGCCATGGCTACACCTTC
TRBV6-6	few	TRBJ2-5	TRBD1	CASRDTGTGAQETQYF	TGTGCCAGCAGGGACACCGGGACAGGGGCGCAAGAGACCCAGTACTTC
TRBV9	NA	TRBJ2-3	NA	CASSVVRGPTDTQYF	TGTGCCAGCAGCGTAGTTCGCGGGCCCACAGATACGCAGTATTTT
TRBV7-2	NA	TRBJ2-3	NA	CASSLVGGVADTQYF	TGTGCCAGCAGCTTAGTAGGGGGAGTAGCAGATACGCAGTATTTT
TRBV19	few	TRBJ1-2	NA	CASSIGQFVGGYGYTF	TGTGCCAGTAGTATCGGACAGTTCGTGGGCGGCTATGGCTACACCTTC
TRBV27	once	TRBJ2-3	TRBD1	CARWNRGSADTQYF	TGTGCCAGGTGGAACAGGGGCTCGGCAGATACGCAGTATTTT
TRBV9	NA	TRBJ2-2	NA	CASSVRGDGNTGELFF	TGTGCCAGCAGCGTAAGAGGAGATGGGAACACCGGGGAGCTGTTTTTT
TRBV2	few	TRBJ1-5	NA	CASSATGNQPQHF	TGTGCCAGCAGTGCTACAGGGAATCAGCCCCAGCATTTT
TRBV13	NA	TRBJ1-1	NA	CASSLEPEGTEAFF	TGTGCCAGCAGCTTAGAGCCAGAGGGTACTGAAGCTTTCTTT
TRBV27	NA	TRBJ1-5	NA	CASSLVREGNQPQHF	TGTGCCAGCAGTTTAGTCAGGGAGGGCAATCAGCCCCAGCATTTT
TRBV10-3	NA	TRBJ1-5	NA	CAISVQGSNQPQHF	TGTGCCATCAGCGTACAGGGTTCCAATCAGCCCCAGCATTTT
TRBV21-1	NA	TRBJ2-5	NA	CASSRDRSYLAIQETQYF	TGTGCCAGCAGCAGGGACAGATCCTACCTAGCGATCCAAGAGACCCAGTACTTC
TRBV4-3	few	TRBJ2-7	NA	CASSQKTAAVGSYEQYF	TGCGCCAGCAGCCAAAAAACCGCTGCGGTAGGCTCCTACGAGCAGTACTTC
TRBV7-9	once	TRBJ1-2	TRBD1	CASSLRVSGQANYGYTF	TGTGCCAGCAGCTTACGCGTGTCGGGACAGGCCAACTATGGCTACACCTTC
TRBV7-2	NA	TRBJ1-2	NA	CASSTQGYGYTF	TGTGCCAGCAGCACCCAGGGGTATGGCTACACCTTC
TRBV29-1	NA	TRBJ1-1	NA	CSVESERVDTEAFF	TGCAGCGTTGAGTCTGAGAGGGTAGACACTGAAGCTTTCTTT
TRBV28	few	TRBJ1-5	TRBD1	CASTAGGFRQPQHF	TGTGCCAGCACGGCAGGGGGTTTCCGCCAGCCCCAGCATTTT
TRBV28	NA	TRBJ2-7	TRBD1	CASSPGTGGYEQYF	TGTGCCAGCAGTCCCGGGACAGGGGGCTACGAGCAGTACTTC
TRBV4-1	few	TRBJ1-3	NA	CASSPPLEKGNTIYF	TGCGCCAGCAGCCCTCCACTTGAGAAGGGAAACACCATATATTTT
TRBV6-5	NA	TRBJ2-7	NA	CASSYAPTGSYEQYF	TGTGCCAGCAGTTACGCCCCCACGGGGTCCTACGAGCAGTACTTC
TRBV5-1	NA	TRBJ2-4	TRBD2	CASSELAGAAKNIQYF	TGCGCCAGCAGCGAACTAGCGGGAGCGGCCAAAAACATTCAGTACTTC
TRBV5-1	many	TRBJ2-7	NA	CASSLDSQDLLYEQYF	TGCGCCAGCAGCTTGGACTCCCAGGACTTACTTTACGAGCAGTACTTC
TRBV5-1	few	TRBJ1-1	TRBD1	CASSNRQGGTEAFF	TGCGCCAGCAGCAATAGACAGGGAGGCACTGAAGCTTTCTTT
TRBV27	NA	TRBJ1-1	NA	CASSPHRSGNTEAFF	TGTGCCAGCAGTCCCCACAGGTCGGGGAACACTGAAGCTTTCTTT
TRBV7-2	NA	TRBJ2-2	TRBD1	CASSQQGASYTGELFF	TGTGCCAGCAGCCAGCAGGGGGCGTCGTACACCGGGGAGCTGTTTTTT
TRBV29-1	NA	TRBJ2-5	TRBD1	CSADRGKGKTQYF	TGCAGCGCCGACAGGGGAAAGGGAAAGACCCAGTACTTC
TRBV4-2	NA	TRBJ2-1	NA	CASSQDRGYNEQFF	TGTGCCAGCAGCCAAGATCGGGGATACAATGAGCAGTTCTTC
TRBV23-1	NA	TRBJ2-1	NA	CASSQSGLSVYNEQFF	TGCGCCAGCAGTCAATCGGGACTGAGCGTGTACAATGAGCAGTTCTTC
TRBV5-1	few	TRBJ1-1	TRBD1	CASSFPGQGGPEAFF	TGCGCCAGCAGCTTTCCGGGACAGGGAGGCCCTGAAGCTTTCTTT
TRBV6-6	NA	TRBJ2-7	NA	CASSFGGRMSYEQYF	TGTGCCAGCAGCTTTGGAGGGAGAATGTCCTACGAGCAGTACTTC